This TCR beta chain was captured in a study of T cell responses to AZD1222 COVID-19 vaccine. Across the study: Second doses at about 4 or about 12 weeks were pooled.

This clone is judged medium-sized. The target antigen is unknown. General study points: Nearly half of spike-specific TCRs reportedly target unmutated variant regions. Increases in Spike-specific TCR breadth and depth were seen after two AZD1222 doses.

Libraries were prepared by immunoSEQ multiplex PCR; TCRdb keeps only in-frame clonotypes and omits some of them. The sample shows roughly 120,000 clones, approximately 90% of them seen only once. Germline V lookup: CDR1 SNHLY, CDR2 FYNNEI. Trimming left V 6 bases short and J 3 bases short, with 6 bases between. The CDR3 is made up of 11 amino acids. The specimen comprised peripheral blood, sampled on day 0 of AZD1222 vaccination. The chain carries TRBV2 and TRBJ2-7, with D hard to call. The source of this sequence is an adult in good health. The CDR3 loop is CASRGYYEQYF. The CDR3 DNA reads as TGTGCCAGCAGGGGCTACTACGAGCAGTACTTC.